One T cell receptor (beta chain) is described in this entry. All enrollees were about 18 to 90 years old and from approximately 24 US areas. Recovery meant two consecutive negative NP/OP PCR tests, professional clearance, or resolved symptoms. Clones were read by immunoSEQ multiplex PCR, and TCRdb kept only the in-frame ones, dropping some. The data show more than 400,000 clones, 75% to 90% seen once. The data are from a study of blood T cell repertoires in COVID-19. This TCR derives from a woman aged 18-29 years who had recovered from COVID-19. The sample comprised PBMCs or T cells enriched from blood (not recorded which).

CDR3 loop: CASSLGDFNSGANVLTF. For the CDR3, the DNA is TGCGCCAGCAGCTTGGGGGACTTCAACTCTGGGGCCAACGTCCTGACTTTC. The chain is built from TRBV5-1 and TRBJ2-6; a weak D match, TRBD2 (6 bases). V was cut by 0 bases and J by 0 bases, with 10 bases left in between. Germline CDR1 and CDR2: SGHRS and YFSETQ. This CDR3 has 17 amino acids.